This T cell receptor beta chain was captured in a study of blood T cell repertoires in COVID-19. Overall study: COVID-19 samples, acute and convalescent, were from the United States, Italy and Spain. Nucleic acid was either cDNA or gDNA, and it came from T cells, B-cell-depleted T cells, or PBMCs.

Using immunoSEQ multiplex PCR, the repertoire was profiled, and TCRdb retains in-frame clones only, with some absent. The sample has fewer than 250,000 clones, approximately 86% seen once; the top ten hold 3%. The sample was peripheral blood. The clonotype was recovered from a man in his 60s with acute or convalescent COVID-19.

The CDR3, as DNA: TGCGCCAGCAGCCGGGAACGGCGCGGGGGGCAGAACACCGGGGAGCTGTTTTTT. Translating gives CASSRERRGGQNTGELFF. The rearrangement joins TRBV5-1 to TRBJ2-2; 8 bases map to TRBD2. The ends lost 4 bases at V and 1 base at J; junction bases unmatched: 12. The CDR3 is 18 amino acids. CDR1 SGHRS and CDR2 YFSETQ come from the germline V gene.